The 6 T cell receptor beta chains given below trace back to one sample, sequenced in a study of T cells in women clearing cervical HPV infection. Sequencing was performed with immunoSEQ multiplex PCR; in TCRdb, only in-frame clones are kept and a portion is missing. Its table lists 22,000 or so clones. The sample comprised blood buffy coat. These receptors all stem from a woman between 18 and 69 years old with a cervical HPV16 infection that either progressed to CIN3+ or cleared (not recorded which).

In the case of this clone: The read terminates 3 residues before the CDR3 end, so the remaining end is supplied by the germline J gene. The chain combines TRBV29-1 with TRBJ1-1; 9 nucleotides agree with TRBD1. The CDR3 sequence is 13 residues long. The V gene end was trimmed by 3 bases and the J gene end by 6 bases; junction bases not matched to a gene: 5. Germline assignment: CDR1 SQVTM and CDR2 ANQGSEA. Incomplete CDR3 DNA: TGCAGCGTTGACCCGACAGGGGGGGCTGAA. Translation: CSVDPTGGAE. The whole CDR3 region reads CSVDPTGGAEAFF.

On this clone itself: The read ends 3 residues early relative to the CDR3; the germline J gene fills the gap. V usage is TRBV9 and J usage is TRBJ2-5, with D maybe TRBD2 (7 bases). Germline V lookup: CDR1 SGDLS, CDR2 YYNGEE. Trimming took 0 bases from V and 0 from J, leaving 15 bases between them. This CDR3 region has 17 residues. This chain's CDR3 is CASSVAGGLGYQETQYF. CDR3 bases read: TGTGCCAGCAGCGTAGCGGGGGGCTTGGGGTACCAAGAGACC.

Points on this clone: The read falls 3 residues short of the CDR3 end, and the missing part is taken from the germline J gene. The rearrangement uses TRBV2 and TRBJ2-4; TRBD2 aligns across 7 bases. CDR1 and CDR2 (germline): SNHLY, FYNNEI. V dropped 4 bases and J dropped 1; count of bases not matched to a gene: 4. The CDR3 length is 15 residues. The covered CDR3 bases are TGTGCCAGCAGTGGGACTAGAATGGCCAAAAACATT. It codes for CASSGTRMAKNI. The whole CDR3 sequence reads CASSGTRMAKNIQYF. Full variable domain (remainder filled in from reference TRBV2 and TRBJ2-4): EPEVTQTPSHQVTQMGQEVILRCVPISNHLYFYWYRQILGQKVEFLVSFYNNEISEKSEIFDDQFSVERPDGSNFTLKIRSTKLEDSAMYFCASSGTRMAKNIQYFGAGTRLSVL.

With regard to this clone: The read halts 3 residues ahead of the CDR3 end, with the missing end drawn from the germline J gene. V is TRBV18 and J is TRBJ1-2; no firm D call. Germline V CDR1 and CDR2: KGHSH, LQKENI. This CDR3 comprises 16 residues. CDR3 loop: CASSPWTSGGLGDYTF. Partial CDR3 DNA: TGTGCCAGCTCACCCTGGACTAGCGGAGGGCTTGGTGAC.

Comment on this clone: The read terminates 3 residues before the CDR3 end, so the remaining end is supplied by the germline J gene. The chain joins TRBV10-3 to TRBJ2-1; D is ambiguous. Trimming shortened V by 6 bases and J by 8 bases, and 8 bases separated the two germline ends. The CDR3 is made up of 11 amino acids. Germline CDR1 ENHRY, CDR2 SYGVKD. The part of the CDR3 DNA that was read is TGTGCCATCAGCGCGCTCCATGAG. Translation: CAISALHE. The full CDR3 is CAISALHEQFF.

For this clone: The read terminates 3 residues before the CDR3 end, so the remaining end is supplied by the germline J gene. This chain joins TRBV14 and TRBJ1-5; 7 bases map to TRBD1. V lost 0 bases and J lost 3; bases outside the gene matches: 11. The CDR3 is 18 amino acids. Germline V gene lookup returns CDR1 SGHDN and CDR2 FVKESK. This chain's CDR3 is CASSQDQTGTVINQPQHF. The sequenced CDR3 bases are TGTGCCAGCAGCCAAGATCAAACCGGGACAGTCATCAATCAGCCC. Combining the CDR3 with reference TRBV14 and TRBJ1-5 gives the whole variable domain EAGVTQFPSHSVIEKGQTVTLRCDPISGHDNLYWYRRVMGKEIKFLLHFVKESKQDESGMPNNRFLAERTGGTYSTLKVQPAELEDSGVYFCASSQDQTGTVINQPQHFGDGTRLSIL.